The clone carrying this T cell receptor (delta chain) was seen more than once but under ten times. The entry originates in a study of gamma-delta T cells after stem cell transplantation. The CDR3 is 13 amino acids. Germline V gene sequence: CDR1 NSMFDY, CDR2 ISSIKDK. The germline V and J ends were trimmed by 2 bases and 3 bases, with 11 bases remaining between them. TCRdb re-called the RT-PCR reads with CATT. The top ten hold less than 4.5% of the sample, which has 13,000 to 15,000 delta-chain clones, more than 30% seen once. This clonotype was obtained from a human donor. It is not recorded whose cells these are; they may come from a transplant donor. The V gene is TRAV29/DV5, the J gene TRDJ1; unclear D gene. Sequenced sample: gamma-delta T cells. The CDR3 region has the DNA TGTGCAGCAAGGGTCCCTTTCCCCGATAAACTCATCTTT. Protein product: CAARVPFPDKLIF.